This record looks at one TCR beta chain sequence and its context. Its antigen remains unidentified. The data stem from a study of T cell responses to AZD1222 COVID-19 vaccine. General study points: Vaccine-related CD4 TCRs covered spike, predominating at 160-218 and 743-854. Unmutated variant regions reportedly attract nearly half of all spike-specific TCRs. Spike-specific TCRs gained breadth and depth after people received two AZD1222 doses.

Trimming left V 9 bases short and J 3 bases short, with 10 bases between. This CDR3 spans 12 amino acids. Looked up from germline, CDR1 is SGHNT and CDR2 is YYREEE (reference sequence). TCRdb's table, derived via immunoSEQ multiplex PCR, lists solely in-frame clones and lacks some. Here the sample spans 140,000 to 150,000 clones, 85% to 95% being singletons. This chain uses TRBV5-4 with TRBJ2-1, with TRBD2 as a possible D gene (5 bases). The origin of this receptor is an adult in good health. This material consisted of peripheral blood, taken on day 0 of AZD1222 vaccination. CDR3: CATTRDYNEQFF. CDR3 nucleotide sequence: TGTGCCACGACCCGGGACTACAATGAGCAGTTCTTC. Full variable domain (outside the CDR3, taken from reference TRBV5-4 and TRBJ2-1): ETGVTQSPTHLIKTRGQQVTLRCSSQSGHNTVSWYQQALGQGPQFIFQYYREEENGRGNFPPRFSGLQFPNYSSELNVNALELDDSALYLCATTRDYNEQFFGPGTRLTVL.